This T cell receptor (beta chain) was obtained from a study of blood T cell repertoires in COVID-19. Across the whole study: Both acute and convalescent COVID-19 samples were obtained from the United States, Italy and Spain. Nucleic acid was either cDNA or gDNA, and it came from T cells, B-cell-depleted T cells, or PBMCs.

Patients at the Seattle site were enrolled during active infection and followed longitudinally. Germline CDR1 is ENHRY and CDR2 is SYGVKD. J gave up 4 bases and V 7 bases, and 5 bases lay outside the gene matches. The CDR3 is made up of 16 amino acids. Original analysis: Reference gene primer amplification gave estimated nucleated cell counts. The protocol was immunoSEQ multiplex PCR, while the TCRdb copy is restricted to in-frame clones and leaves out a portion. The V and J calls and clone size are taken from that table; D and trimming were inferred from the DNA. The repertoire holds under 200,000 clones, less than 90% seen once, with approximately 11% in the top ten.

The chain uses TRBV10-3 and TRBJ2-2, with 14 positions matching TRBD2. The sequencing input was peripheral blood. The origin of this receptor is an older woman with COVID-19, enrolled during active disease. DNA for the CDR3: TGTGCCATCAAGGGACTAGCGGGAGAGGTCACCGGGGAGCTGTTTTTT. Encoded protein: CAIKGLAGEVTGELFF.